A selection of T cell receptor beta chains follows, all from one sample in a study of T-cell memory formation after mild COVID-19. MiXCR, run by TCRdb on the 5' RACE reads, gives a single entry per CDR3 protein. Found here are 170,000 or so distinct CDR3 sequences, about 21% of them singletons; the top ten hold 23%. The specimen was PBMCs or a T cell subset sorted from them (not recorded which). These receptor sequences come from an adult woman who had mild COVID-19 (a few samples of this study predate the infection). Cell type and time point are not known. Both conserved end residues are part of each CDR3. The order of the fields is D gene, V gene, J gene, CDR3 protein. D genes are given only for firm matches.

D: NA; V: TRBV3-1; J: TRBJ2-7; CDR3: CASSQDWFYEQYF
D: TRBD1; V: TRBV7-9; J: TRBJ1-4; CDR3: CASSPRGTDNEKLFF
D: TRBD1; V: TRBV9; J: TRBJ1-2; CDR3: CASSPAGTGLYGYTF
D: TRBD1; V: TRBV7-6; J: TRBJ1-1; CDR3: CASSPTGVFGEAFF
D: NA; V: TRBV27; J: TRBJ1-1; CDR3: CASTKPRLNTEDFF
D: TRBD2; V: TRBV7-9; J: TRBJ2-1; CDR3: CASSLGTSGSNEQFF
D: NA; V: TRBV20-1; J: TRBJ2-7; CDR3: CSARKLRTYEQYF
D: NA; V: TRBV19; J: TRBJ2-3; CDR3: CAIKVLDTQYF
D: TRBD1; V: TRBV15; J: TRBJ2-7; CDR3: CATSSGTVYEQYF
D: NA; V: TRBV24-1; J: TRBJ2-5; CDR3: CATSDPQETQYF
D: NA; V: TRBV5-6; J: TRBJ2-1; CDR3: CASSLGGGSRGEQFF
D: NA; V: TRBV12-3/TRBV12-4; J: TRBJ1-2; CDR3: CASSEAGPQNGYTF
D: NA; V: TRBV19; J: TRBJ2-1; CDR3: CASSIFPAGISYNEQFF
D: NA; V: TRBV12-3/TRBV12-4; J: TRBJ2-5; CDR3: CASSSGRREETQYF
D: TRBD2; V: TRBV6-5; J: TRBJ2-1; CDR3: CASSDSSGAAYNEQFF
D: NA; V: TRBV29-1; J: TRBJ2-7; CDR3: CSVSGSGPYEQYF
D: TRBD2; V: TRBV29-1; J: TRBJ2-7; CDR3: CSVDSGGSGYEQYF
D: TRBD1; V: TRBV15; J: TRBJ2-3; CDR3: CATSRKGWGTGGTDTQYF
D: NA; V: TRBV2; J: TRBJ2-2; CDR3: CASSDPTEYTGELFF
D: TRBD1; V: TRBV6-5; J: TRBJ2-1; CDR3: CASTDGPGGGYNEQFF
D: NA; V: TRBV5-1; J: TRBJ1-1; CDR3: CASSLGQGRLNTEAFF
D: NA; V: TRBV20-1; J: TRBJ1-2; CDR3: CSASAGLAYGYTF
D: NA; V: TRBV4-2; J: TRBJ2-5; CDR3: CASSQGQDFSNQETQYF
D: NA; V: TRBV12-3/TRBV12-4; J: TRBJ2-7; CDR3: CASSSTGLAYEQYF
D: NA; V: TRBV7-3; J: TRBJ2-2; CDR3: CASSLGFGELFF
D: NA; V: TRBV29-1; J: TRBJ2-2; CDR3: CSVEIAGVNTGELFF
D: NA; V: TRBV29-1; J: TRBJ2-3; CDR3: CSVESGLTDTQYF
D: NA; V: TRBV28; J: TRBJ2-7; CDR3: CARIPPGRHEQYF
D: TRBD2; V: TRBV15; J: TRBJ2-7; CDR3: CATSQGTSGLYEQYF
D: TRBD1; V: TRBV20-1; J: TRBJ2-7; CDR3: CSARDRAAYEQYF
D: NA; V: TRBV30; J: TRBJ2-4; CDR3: CAWSETTSGDIQYF
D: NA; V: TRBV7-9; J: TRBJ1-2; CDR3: CASSLVGLSHGYTF
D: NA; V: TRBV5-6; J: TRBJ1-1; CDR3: CASSLWDTDTEAFF
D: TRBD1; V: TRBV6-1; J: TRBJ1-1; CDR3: CASSDMGQGAFF
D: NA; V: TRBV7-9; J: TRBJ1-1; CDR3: CASSLALEVPFERPEAFF
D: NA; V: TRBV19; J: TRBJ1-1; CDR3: CASRKGGTEAFF
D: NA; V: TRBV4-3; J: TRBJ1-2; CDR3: CASSQDFGVSGGYTF
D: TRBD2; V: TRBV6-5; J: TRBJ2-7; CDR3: CASSRDYTYEQYF
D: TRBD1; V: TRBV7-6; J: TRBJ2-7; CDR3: CASSSGQGESNYEQYF
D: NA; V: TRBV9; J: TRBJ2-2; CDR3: CASSKNTGELFF
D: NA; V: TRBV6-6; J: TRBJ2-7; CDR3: CASGPRGLEQYF